The clone carrying this TCR beta chain was counted a few times. The sample comes from a study of lymphopenia after photon versus proton radiotherapy. The assay was immunoSEQ multiplex PCR, and TCRdb's table has in-frame clones only and misses some. The table records some 25,000 clones, approximately 85% of them present only once. Sequenced material: peripheral blood, taken from a patient treated with photon-based radiotherapy. This receptor was identified in a man aged 30 to 45 with gastric cancer.

DNA of the CDR3: TGTGCCAGCAGTCCCACTCTGACTAGCGGTTTAAACAATGAGCAGTTCTTC. This translates into CASSPTLTSGLNNEQFF. The chain links TRBV27 to TRBJ2-1, with 9 bases fitting TRBD2. J gave up 5 bases and V 5 bases, and 13 bases lay outside the gene matches. Germline values: CDR1 MNHEY, CDR2 SMNVEV (reference sequence). This CDR3 is 17 amino acids long.